Given below is one T cell receptor beta chain in context. One junction end does not reproduce the germline sequence, and a read error may be involved. This record belongs to a study of blood T cells in healthy people across ages. For the second PCR, which ran for roughly 7 to 11 cycles, a sample-barcoded 5' primer and a J-beta primer mix were used. Each CDR3 protein is one row after TCRdb ran MiXCR on the 5' RACE reads. Altogether more than 650,000 distinct CDR3 sequences are present, around half being singletons, with the ten largest covering approximately 40%. This TCR was recovered from an elderly man in good health. The material sequenced was blood.

DNA of the CDR3: TGTGCCTGCAGCTTAGCGTTTAGAGCGGGAGTGAGTAATGAGCAGTTCTTC. It encodes CACSLAFRAGVSNEQFF. The J gene is TRBJ2-1, the V gene TRBV7-9; 8 nucleotides match TRBD2. This CDR3 is built from 17 residues. In germline, CDR1 is SEHNR, CDR2 FQNEAQ (reference sequence).